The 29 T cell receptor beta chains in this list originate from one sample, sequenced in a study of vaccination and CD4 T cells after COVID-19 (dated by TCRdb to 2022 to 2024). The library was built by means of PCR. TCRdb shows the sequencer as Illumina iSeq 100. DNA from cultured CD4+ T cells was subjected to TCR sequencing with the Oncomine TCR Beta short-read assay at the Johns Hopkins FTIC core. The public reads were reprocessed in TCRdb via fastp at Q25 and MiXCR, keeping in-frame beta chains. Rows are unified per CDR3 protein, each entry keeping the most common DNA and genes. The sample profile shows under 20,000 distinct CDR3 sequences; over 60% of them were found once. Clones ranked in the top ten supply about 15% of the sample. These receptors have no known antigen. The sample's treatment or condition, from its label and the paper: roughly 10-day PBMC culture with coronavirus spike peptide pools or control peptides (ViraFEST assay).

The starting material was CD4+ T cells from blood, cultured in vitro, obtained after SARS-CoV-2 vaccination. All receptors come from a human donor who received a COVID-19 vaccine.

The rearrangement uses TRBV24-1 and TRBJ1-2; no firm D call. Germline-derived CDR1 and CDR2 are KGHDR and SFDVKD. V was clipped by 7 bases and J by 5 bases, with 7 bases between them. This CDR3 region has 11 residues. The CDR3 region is CATSSIYGYTF. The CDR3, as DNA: TGTGCCACCAGCAGCATTTATGGCTACACCTTC.

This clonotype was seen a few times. CDR3 loop: CASSQGTVGTNYGYTF. The CDR3 DNA reads as TGCGCCAGCAGCCAAGGGACAGTGGGAACTAACTATGGCTACACCTTC. V and J are TRBV4-1 and TRBJ1-2; a possible D gene is TRBD1 (6 bases). CDR1 is MGHRA and CDR2 is YSYEKL in the germline V gene. This CDR3 contains 16 residues. V lost 1 base and J lost 0, with 12 bases in between.

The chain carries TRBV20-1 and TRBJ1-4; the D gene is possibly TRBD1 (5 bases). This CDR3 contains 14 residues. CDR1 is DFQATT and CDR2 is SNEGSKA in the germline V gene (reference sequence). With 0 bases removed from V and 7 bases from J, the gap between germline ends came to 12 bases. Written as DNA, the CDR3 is TGCAGTGCTAGAGATGACAAGGGGAGTGAAAAACTGTTTTTT. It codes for CSARDDKGSEKLFF.

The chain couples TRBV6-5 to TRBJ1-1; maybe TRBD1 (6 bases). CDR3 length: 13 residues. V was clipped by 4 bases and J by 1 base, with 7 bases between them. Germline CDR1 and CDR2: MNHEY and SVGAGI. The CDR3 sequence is CASSWTENTEAFF. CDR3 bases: TGTGCCAGCAGTTGGACAGAGAACACTGAAGCTTTCTTT.

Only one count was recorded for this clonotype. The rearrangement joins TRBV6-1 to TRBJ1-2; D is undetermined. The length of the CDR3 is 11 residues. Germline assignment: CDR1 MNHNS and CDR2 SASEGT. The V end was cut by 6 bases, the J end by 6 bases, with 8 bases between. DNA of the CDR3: TGTGCCAGCAGCGGACTGGATGGCTACACCTTC. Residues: CASSGLDGYTF.

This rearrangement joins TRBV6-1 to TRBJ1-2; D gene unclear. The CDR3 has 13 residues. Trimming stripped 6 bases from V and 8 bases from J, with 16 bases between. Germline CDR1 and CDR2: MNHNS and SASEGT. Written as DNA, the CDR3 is TGTGCCAGCAGCCTAAACTTGGCGGGGGGCTACACCTTC. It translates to CASSLNLAGGYTF.

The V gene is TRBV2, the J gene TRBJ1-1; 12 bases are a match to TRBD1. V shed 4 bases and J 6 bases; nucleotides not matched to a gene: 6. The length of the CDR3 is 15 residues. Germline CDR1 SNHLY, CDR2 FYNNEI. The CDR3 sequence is CASSAPGQGAPEAFF. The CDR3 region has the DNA TGTGCCAGCAGTGCCCCGGGACAGGGGGCCCCTGAAGCTTTCTTT.

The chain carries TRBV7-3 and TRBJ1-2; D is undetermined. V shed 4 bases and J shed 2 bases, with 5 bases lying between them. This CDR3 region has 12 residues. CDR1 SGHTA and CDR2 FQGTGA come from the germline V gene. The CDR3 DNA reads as TGTGCCAGCAGCTCCGACAACTATGGCTACACCTTC. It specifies CASSSDNYGYTF.

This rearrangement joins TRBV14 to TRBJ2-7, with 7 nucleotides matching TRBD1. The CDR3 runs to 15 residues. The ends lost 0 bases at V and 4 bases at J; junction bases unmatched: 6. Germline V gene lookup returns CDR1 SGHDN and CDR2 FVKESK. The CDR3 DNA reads TGTGCCAGCAGCCAAGATCTCGGGACAGCTTACGAGCAGTACTTC. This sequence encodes CASSQDLGTAYEQYF. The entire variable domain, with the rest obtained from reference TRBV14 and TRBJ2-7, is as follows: EAGVTQFPSHSVIEKGQTVTLRCDPISGHDNLYWYRRVMGKEIKFLLHFVKESKQDESGMPNNRFLAERTGGTYSTLKVQPAELEDSGVYFCASSQDLGTAYEQYFGPGTRLTVT.

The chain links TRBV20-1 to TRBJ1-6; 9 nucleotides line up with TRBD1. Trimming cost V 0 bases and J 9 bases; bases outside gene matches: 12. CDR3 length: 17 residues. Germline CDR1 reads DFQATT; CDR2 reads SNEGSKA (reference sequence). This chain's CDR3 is CSARELGQTGGGSPLHF. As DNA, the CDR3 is TGCAGTGCTAGAGAATTGGGACAAACAGGGGGCGGTTCACCCCTCCACTTT.

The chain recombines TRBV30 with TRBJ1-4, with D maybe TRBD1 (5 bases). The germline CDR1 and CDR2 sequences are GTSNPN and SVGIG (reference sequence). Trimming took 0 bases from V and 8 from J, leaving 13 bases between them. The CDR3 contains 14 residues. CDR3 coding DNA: TGTGCCTGGAGTGTAATGGGGCGTGGGGAAAAACTGTTTTTT. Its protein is CAWSVMGRGEKLFF.

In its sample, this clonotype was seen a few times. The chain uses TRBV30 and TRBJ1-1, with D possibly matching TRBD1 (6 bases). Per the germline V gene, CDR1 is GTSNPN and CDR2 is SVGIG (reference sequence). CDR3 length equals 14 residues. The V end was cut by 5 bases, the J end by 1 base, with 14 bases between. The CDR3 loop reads CAWRGGRRNTEAFF. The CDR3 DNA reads TGTGCCTGGCGGGGGGGCAGGAGGAACACTGAAGCTTTCTTT.

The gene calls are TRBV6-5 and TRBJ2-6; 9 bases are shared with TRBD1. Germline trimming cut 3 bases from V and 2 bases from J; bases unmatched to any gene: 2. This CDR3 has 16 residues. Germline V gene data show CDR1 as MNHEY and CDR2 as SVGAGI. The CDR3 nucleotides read TGTGCCAGCAGTTATACAGGGGGCACTGGGGCCAACGTCCTGACTTTC. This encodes CASSYTGGTGANVLTF.

This CDR3 is CASGRKASKENSPLHF. In DNA form, the CDR3 reads TGTGCCAGCGGGCGGAAGGCTAGCAAGGAGAATTCACCCCTCCACTTT. The J gene is TRBJ1-6, the V gene TRBV9; D gene unclear. V lost 7 bases to trimming and J lost 7 bases, with 21 bases between them. CDR3 length equals 16 residues. Germline loops: CDR1 SGDLS, CDR2 YYNGEE.

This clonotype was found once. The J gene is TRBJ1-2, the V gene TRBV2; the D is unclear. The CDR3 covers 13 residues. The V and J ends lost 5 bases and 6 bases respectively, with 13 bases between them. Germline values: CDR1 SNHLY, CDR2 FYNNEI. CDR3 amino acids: CASSTEGSNGYTF. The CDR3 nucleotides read TGTGCCAGCAGTACAGAGGGAAGCAATGGCTACACCTTC. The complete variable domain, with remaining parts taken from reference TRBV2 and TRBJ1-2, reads EPEVTQTPSHQVTQMGQEVILRCVPISNHLYFYWYRQILGQKVEFLVSFYNNEISEKSEIFDDQFSVERPDGSNFTLKIRSTKLEDSAMYFCASSTEGSNGYTFGSGTRLTVV.

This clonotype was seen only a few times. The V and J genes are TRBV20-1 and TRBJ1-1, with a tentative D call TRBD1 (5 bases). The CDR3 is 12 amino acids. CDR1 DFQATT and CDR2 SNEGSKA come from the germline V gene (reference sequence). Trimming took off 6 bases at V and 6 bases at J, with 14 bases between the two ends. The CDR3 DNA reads TGCAGTGCGGGGGGAGGCAGGCCTGAAGCTTTCTTT. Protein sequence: CSAGGGRPEAFF.

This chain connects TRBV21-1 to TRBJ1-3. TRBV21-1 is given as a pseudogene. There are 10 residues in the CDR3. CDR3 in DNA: TGTGCCAGCAGCAATAGGGAGATATATTTT. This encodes CASSNREIYF.

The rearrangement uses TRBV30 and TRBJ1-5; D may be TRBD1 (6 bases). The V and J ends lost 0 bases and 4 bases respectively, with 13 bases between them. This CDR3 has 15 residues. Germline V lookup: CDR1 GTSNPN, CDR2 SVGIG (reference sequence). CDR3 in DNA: TGTGCCTGGAGTGTACCAGGGGCGGGTAATCAGCCCCAGCATTTT. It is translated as CAWSVPGAGNQPQHF.

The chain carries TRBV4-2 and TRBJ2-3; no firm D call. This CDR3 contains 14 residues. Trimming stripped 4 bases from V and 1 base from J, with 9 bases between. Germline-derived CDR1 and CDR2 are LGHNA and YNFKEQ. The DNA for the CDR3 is TGTGCCAGCAGCCGACCTGGGGGCACAGATACGCAGTATTTT. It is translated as CASSRPGGTDTQYF.

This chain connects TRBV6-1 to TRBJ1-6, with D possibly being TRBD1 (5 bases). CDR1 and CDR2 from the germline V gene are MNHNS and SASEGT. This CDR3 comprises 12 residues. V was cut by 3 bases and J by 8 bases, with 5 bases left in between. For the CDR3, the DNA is TGTGCCAGCAGTGACAGGGATTCACCCCTCCACTTT. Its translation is CASSDRDSPLHF.

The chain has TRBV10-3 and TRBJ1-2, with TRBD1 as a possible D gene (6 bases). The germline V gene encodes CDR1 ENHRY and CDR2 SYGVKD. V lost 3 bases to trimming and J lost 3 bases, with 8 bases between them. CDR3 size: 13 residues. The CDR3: CAISETGYYGYTF. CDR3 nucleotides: TGTGCCATCAGTGAAACAGGGTACTATGGCTACACCTTC.

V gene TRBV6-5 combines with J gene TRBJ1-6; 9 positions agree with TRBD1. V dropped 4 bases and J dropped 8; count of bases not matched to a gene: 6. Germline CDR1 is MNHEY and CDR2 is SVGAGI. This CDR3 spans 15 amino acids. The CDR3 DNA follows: TGTGCCAGCAGTTCGGACAGGGGACAGGATTCACCCCTCCACTTT. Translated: CASSSDRGQDSPLHF.

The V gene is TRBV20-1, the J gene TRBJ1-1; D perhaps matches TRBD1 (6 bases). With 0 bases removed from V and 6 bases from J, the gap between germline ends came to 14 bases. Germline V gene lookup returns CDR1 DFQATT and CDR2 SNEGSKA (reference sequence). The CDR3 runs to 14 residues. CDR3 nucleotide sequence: TGCAGTGCTAGAGATTCTAGGGGGGCCGCTGAAGCTTTCTTT. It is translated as CSARDSRGAAEAFF.

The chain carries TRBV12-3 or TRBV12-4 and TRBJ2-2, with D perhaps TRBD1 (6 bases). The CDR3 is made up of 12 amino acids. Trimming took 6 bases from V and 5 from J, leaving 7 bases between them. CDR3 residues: CASSQGTGELFF. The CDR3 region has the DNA TGTGCCAGCAGCCAGGGGACCGGGGAGCTGTTTTTT.

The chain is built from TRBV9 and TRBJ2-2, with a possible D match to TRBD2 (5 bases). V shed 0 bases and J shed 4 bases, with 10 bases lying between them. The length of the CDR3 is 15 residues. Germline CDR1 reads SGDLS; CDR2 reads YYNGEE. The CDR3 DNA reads TGTGCCAGCAGCGTAGTGAGGGAACGCACCGGGGAGCTGTTTTTT. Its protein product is CASSVVRERTGELFF.

CDR3 in DNA: TGTGCCAGCAGTGCCACTGACAGGGCCTCACCCCTCCACTTT. As protein: CASSATDRASPLHF. This chain links TRBV6-1 with TRBJ1-6; 7 nucleotides match TRBD1. V lost 4 bases and J lost 10; bases outside the gene matches: 7. Germline CDR1 and CDR2: MNHNS and SASEGT. The CDR3 is 14 residues long.

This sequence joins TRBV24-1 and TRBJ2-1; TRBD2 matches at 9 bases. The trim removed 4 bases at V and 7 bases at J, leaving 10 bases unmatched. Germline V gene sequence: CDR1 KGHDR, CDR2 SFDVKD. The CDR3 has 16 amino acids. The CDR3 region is CATSDPRLAVKNEQFF. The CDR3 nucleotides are TGTGCCACCAGTGACCCCAGACTAGCGGTGAAAAATGAGCAGTTCTTC.

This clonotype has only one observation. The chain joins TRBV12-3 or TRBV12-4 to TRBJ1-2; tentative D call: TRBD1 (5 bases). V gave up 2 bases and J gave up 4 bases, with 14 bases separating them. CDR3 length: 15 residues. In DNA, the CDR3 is TGTGCCAGCAGTTTACGTATACAGGTGGGCTATGGCTACACCTTC. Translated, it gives CASSLRIQVGYGYTF.

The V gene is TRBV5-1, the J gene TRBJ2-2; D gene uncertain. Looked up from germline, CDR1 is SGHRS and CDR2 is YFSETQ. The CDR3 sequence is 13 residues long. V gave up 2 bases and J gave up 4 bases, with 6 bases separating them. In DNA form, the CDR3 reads TGCGCCAGCAGCTTCACAGTCACCGGGGAGCTGTTTTTT. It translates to CASSFTVTGELFF. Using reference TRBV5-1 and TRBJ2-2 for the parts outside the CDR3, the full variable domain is KAGVTQTPRYLIKTRGQQVTLSCSPISGHRSVSWYQQTPGQGLQFLFEYFSETQRNKGNFPGRFSGRQFSNSRSEMNVSTLELGDSALYLCASSFTVTGELFFGEGSRLTVL.